This TCR beta chain originates from a study of shared clonotypes between healthy human individuals. On the study more broadly: The study used three CD4 naive, three CD4 memory, two CD8 naive and one CD8 memory plate per donor.

All donors qualified as healthy HIV-negative adults and had experienced no recent acute infections or vaccinations. Around 30,000 T cell genomes, or approximately 0.2 ug DNA, went into the sorted-subset replicate PCRs. Only in-frame clones appear in the TCRdb table, and some are missing; sequencing was by immunoSEQ multiplex PCR. The sample lists around 2.3 million clones, 90% to 96% seen once, with around 0.13% in the top ten. Study-level points and caveats: With few donors, the genetic and exposure-history diversity represented was limited.

Note on this clone: No antigen is known for it.

This CDR3 spans 15 amino acids. The germline gives CDR1 MDHEN, CDR2 SYDVKM. V dropped 3 bases and J dropped 6; count of bases not matched to a gene: 8. The sequenced sample consisted of naive CD4+ T cells sorted from blood. Subset specified: CD45RA+ positively selected. This chain uses TRBV28 with TRBJ2-7; 10 nucleotides agree with TRBD1. The receptor was isolated from a man aged 18 to 30 in good health. The CDR3 nucleotides read TGTGCCAGCAGTTTCGGGGACAGGGGAATCTCCGAGCAGTACTTC. This encodes CASSFGDRGISEQYF.